The 14 T cell receptor beta chains given below trace back to one sample, sequenced in a study of CD8+CD57+ T cells in acquired aplastic anemia. Investigators profiled TCR beta VDJ and CDR3 from genomic DNA template. TCRdb redid the calling of the reads with MiXCR, one entry per CDR3 protein. The sample records around 290,000 distinct CDR3 sequences, 56% being singletons. Sequencing involved patients with CD8+CD57+ cell expansion previously shown by flow cytometry. The sequenced sample was sorted CD4+, CD8+, or CD8+CD57+ T cells (not recorded which) from PBMCs. These receptors all come from a human donor with aplastic anemia.

This clonotype occurred many times. The chain uses TRBV25-1 and TRBJ2-2, with no clear D. This CDR3 has 13 residues. The germline V gene has CDR1 MGHDK and CDR2 SYGVNS. The V end was cut by 3 bases, the J end by 4 bases, with 6 bases between. The CDR3 DNA reads TGTGCCAGCAGTGAGACCCGCACCGGGGAGCTGTTTTTT. The encoded protein is CASSETRTGELFF.

Comment on this clonotype: One end of the junction fails to match germline, which may point to a read error. The rearrangement joins TRBV10-1 to TRBJ2-7; 7 bases map to TRBD1. CDR1 is WNHNN and CDR2 is SYGVQD in the germline V gene (reference sequence). The CDR3 runs 14 residues. CDR3 nucleotide sequence: TGCGCCAGCAGTCGGACAGGCAGTTCCTACGAGCAGTGCTTC. Protein: CASSRTGSSYEQCF.

The CDR3 loop reads CASSPRTGVLYGYTF. DNA of the CDR3: TGTGCCAGCTCACCCCGGACAGGGGTATTATATGGCTACACCTTC. V is TRBV18 and J is TRBJ1-2; 9 bases are a match to TRBD1. CDR3 length equals 15 residues. The V and J ends lost 3 bases and 5 bases, in that order; junction bases with no gene match: 7. Germline CDR1 and CDR2: KGHSH and LQKENI. Drawing the rest from reference TRBV18 and TRBJ1-2, the complete variable domain is NAGVMQNPRHLVRRRGQEARLRCSPMKGHSHVYWYRQLPEEGLKFMVYLQKENIIDESGMPKERFSAEFPKEGPSILRIQQVVRGDSAAYFCASSPRTGVLYGYTFGSGTRLTVV.

The chain couples TRBV7-3 to TRBJ2-3, with D perhaps given as TRBD1 or TRBD2 (5 bases each). V was cut by 1 base and J by 0 bases, with 8 bases left in between. The CDR3 runs to 15 residues. Germline values: CDR1 SGHTA, CDR2 FQGTGA. The CDR3 protein is CASSLMGESTDTQYF. As DNA, the CDR3 is TGTGCCAGCAGCTTAATGGGGGAGAGCACAGATACGCAGTATTTT.

This chain uses TRBV15 with TRBJ2-1; 11 bases align to TRBD1. This CDR3 has 16 amino acids. Germline assignment: CDR1 LNHNV and CDR2 YYDKDF (reference sequence). The junction had 9 bases not matched to a gene; V was cut back by 5 bases and J by 6 bases. The CDR3 DNA sequence: TGTGCCACCAGCTCCAGGACAGGGGGCACCGGCAATGAGCAGTTCTTC. It is translated as CATSSRTGGTGNEQFF.

The gene calls are TRBV9 and TRBJ2-5; the D is unclear. Germline V CDR1 and CDR2: SGDLS, YYNGEE. V was shortened by 0 bases and J by 2 bases, with 11 bases between the two germline ends. This CDR3 has 15 residues. CDR3 nucleotides: TGTGCCAGCAGCGTAGGAACGTCTGGACAAGAGACCCAGTACTTC. Residues: CASSVGTSGQETQYF.

The chain joins TRBV20-1 to TRBJ2-3, with D tentatively TRBD1 (6 bases). The CDR3 totals 15 residues. V was cut by 0 bases and J by 0 bases, with 10 bases left in between. The germline V gene has CDR1 DFQATT and CDR2 SNEGSKA (reference sequence). CDR3 DNA sequence: TGCAGTGCTAGAGATTTCGGACAGAGCACAGATACGCAGTATTTT. It codes for CSARDFGQSTDTQYF.

The chain recombines TRBV24-1 with TRBJ2-7; tentatively, D is TRBD1 (5 bases). Germline-derived CDR1 and CDR2 are KGHDR and SFDVKD. The CDR3 covers 13 residues. V dropped 2 bases and J dropped 4 bases, with 8 bases sitting between them. The CDR3 nucleotides read TGTGCCACCAGTGATTCGCAGGGTTACGAGCAGTACTTC. It encodes CATSDSQGYEQYF.

This clonotype has just a few counts. The V gene is TRBV24-1, the J gene TRBJ2-3; maybe TRBD1 (6 bases). With 11 bases removed from V and 0 bases from J, the gap between germline ends came to 17 bases. From germline, CDR1 is KGHDR and CDR2 SFDVKD. The CDR3 has 15 residues. The CDR3 spells CASSPVGASTDTQYF. In DNA, the CDR3 is TGTGCCAGCTCACCTGTGGGGGCTAGCACAGATACGCAGTATTTT.

This clonotype came up a few times. The chain combines TRBV11-2 with TRBJ2-7, with D unclear. The germline V gene encodes CDR1 SGHAT and CDR2 FQNNGV. V was shortened by 2 bases and J by 6 bases, with 8 bases between the two germline ends. The CDR3 runs to 12 residues. The CDR3 nucleotides are TGTGCCAGCAGCTTACAATTCCGCGAGCAGTACTTC. This translates into CASSLQFREQYF.

This clonotype showed up many times. The CDR3 is CASSLLNEQFF. CDR3 nucleotides: TGTGCCAGCAGCCTTTTGAATGAGCAGTTCTTC. This chain joins TRBV3-1 and TRBJ2-1, with no clear D. Germline CDR1 LGHDT, CDR2 YNNKEL (reference sequence). V lost 4 bases and J lost 7, with 5 bases in between. The length of the CDR3 is 11 residues.

This clonotype has a count of ten or more. V and J are TRBV5-1 and TRBJ2-1, with TRBD1 matching 9 bases. The CDR3 length is 16 residues. The V and J ends lost 3 bases and 7 bases, in that order; junction bases with no gene match: 11. CDR1 is SGHRS, CDR2 YFSETQ, per germline. The CDR3 loop is CASSSGSLTGGNEQFF. The CDR3 coding sequence is TGCGCCAGCAGCTCCGGGTCTTTGACAGGGGGGAATGAGCAGTTCTTC.

This clonotype came up many times. Written as DNA, the CDR3 is TGCAGTGCTAGCGATAGACAGGGGGGGTATTCACCCCTCCACTTT. Translation: CSASDRQGGYSPLHF. This chain uses TRBV20-1 with TRBJ1-6, with TRBD1 identical over 9 bases. The length of the CDR3 is 15 residues. Germline V CDR1 and CDR2: DFQATT, SNEGSKA (reference sequence). Trimming took 3 bases from V and 8 from J; bases not matched to a gene: 8.

The chain joins TRBV29-1 to TRBJ1-2, with D maybe TRBD1 (5 bases). Trimming left V 5 bases short and J 4 bases short, with 14 bases between. Germline V lookup: CDR1 SQVTM, CDR2 ANQGSEA. CDR3 length equals 13 residues. As DNA, the CDR3 is TGCAGCGTTTGGGACGGCGGGGCCTATGGCTACACCTTC. Residues: CSVWDGGAYGYTF.